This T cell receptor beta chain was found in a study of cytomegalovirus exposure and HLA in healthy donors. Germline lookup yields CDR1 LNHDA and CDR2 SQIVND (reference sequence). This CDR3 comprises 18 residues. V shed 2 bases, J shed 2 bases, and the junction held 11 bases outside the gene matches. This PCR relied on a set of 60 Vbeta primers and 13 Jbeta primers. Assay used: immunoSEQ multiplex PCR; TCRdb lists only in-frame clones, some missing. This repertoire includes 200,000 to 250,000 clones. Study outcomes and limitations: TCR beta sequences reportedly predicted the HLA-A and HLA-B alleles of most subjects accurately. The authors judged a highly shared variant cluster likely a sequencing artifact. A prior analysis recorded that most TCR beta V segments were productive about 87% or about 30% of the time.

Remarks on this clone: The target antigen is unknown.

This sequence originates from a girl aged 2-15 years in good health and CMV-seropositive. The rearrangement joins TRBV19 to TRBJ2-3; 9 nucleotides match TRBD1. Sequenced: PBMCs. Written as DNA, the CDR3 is TGTGCCAGTAGTATAAAAGGACTACAGGGGGCCCACACAGATACGCAGTATTTT. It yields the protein CASSIKGLQGAHTDTQYF.